One and the same sample provided the 8 T cell receptor beta chains below, sequenced in a study of OX40 agonist ivuxolimab in advanced cancers. Only in-frame clones appear in the TCRdb table, and some are missing; sequencing was by immunoSEQ multiplex PCR. Among about 50,000 clones, approximately 90% were seen once, and the ten largest hold more than 5%. Source: CD4+ or CD8+ T cells sorted from blood, taken in a trial of the OX40 agonist ivuxolimab. These receptors came from an adult with an advanced solid tumor such as melanoma, head and neck, liver or kidney cancer.

The chain has TRBV7-9 and TRBJ1-1; D perhaps matches TRBD1 (6 bases). This CDR3 comprises 15 residues. The V end was cut by 2 bases, the J end by 0 bases, with 10 bases between. Germline V lookup: CDR1 SEHNR, CDR2 FQNEAQ (reference sequence). The CDR3 DNA follows: TGTGCCAGCAGCTTATCGCAGGGGATGAACACTGAAGCTTTCTTT. Translating gives CASSLSQGMNTEAFF.

The V gene is TRBV7-3, the J gene TRBJ2-7, with TRBD1 as a possible D gene (5 bases). V lost 2 bases and J lost 7, with 12 bases in between. This CDR3 has 13 residues. Germline loops: CDR1 SGHTA, CDR2 FQGTGA. The CDR3 region is CASSLYAGWEQYF. DNA for the CDR3: TGTGCCAGCAGCTTATACGCAGGGTGGGAGCAGTACTTC.

This clone was found once. This CDR3 reads CASSSSGGAYNEQFF. The CDR3 DNA sequence: TGTGCCAGCAGCAGCAGCGGGGGGGCCTACAATGAGCAGTTCTTC. The chain links TRBV7-9 to TRBJ2-1, with 10 bases that match TRBD2. CDR3 length: 15 residues. Looked up from germline, CDR1 is SEHNR and CDR2 is FQNEAQ (reference sequence). Unmatched junction bases numbered 3, after V lost 5 bases and J lost 2 bases.

This clone was seen just once. This rearrangement joins TRBV4-1 to TRBJ2-5; D is perhaps TRBD2 (6 bases). This CDR3 is 16 amino acids long. V lost 1 base and J lost 1, with 13 bases in between. Germline V lookup: CDR1 MGHRA, CDR2 YSYEKL. Here the CDR3 DNA reads TGCGCCAGCAGCCAAGTTTTTGCGGGGTCCCAAGAGACCCAGTACTTC. Translation gives CASSQVFAGSQETQYF.

The CDR3 nucleotides are TGTGCCAGCAGTTTTCCGAGCACCTACGAGCAGTACTTC. Encoded protein: CASSFPSTYEQYF. V usage is TRBV7-9 and J usage is TRBJ2-7; D gene uncertain. The germline V gene encodes CDR1 SEHNR and CDR2 FQNEAQ (reference sequence). V was clipped by 6 bases and J by 2 bases, with 11 bases between them. This CDR3 is built from 13 residues.

V usage is TRBV4-1 and J usage is TRBJ2-1; 8 bases line up with TRBD2. V gave up 4 bases and J gave up 8 bases; unmatched junction bases: 13. This CDR3 is 16 amino acids long. In germline, CDR1 is MGHRA, CDR2 YSYEKL. CDR3 protein: CASSRPGTSIVYEQFF. CDR3 bases: TGCGCCAGCAGCCGTCCCGGGACTAGTATTGTCTATGAGCAGTTCTTC.

The rearrangement joins TRBV19 to TRBJ1-1, with D possibly matching TRBD1 (6 bases). The germline V gene has CDR1 LNHDA and CDR2 SQIVND (reference sequence). The ends were cut back, 3 bases at V and 3 bases at J, with 11 bases in the middle. There are 14 residues in the CDR3. The chain's CDR3 is CASSISGGHTEAFF. The DNA for the CDR3 is TGTGCCAGTAGTATTTCCGGGGGCCACACTGAAGCTTTCTTT.

This clone has a handful of counts. The same CDR3 can be traced to other DNA sequences in this sample. The chain has TRBV27 and TRBJ2-7; D not certain. Trimming removed 6 bases from V and 0 bases from J, with 12 bases in between. Germline V gene data show CDR1 as MNHEY and CDR2 as SMNVEV (reference sequence). The CDR3 runs 14 residues. In DNA, the CDR3 is TGTGCCAGCAGCCTCGACATTTCCTCCTACGAGCAGTACTTC. It codes for CASSLDISSYEQYF.